Detailed here is one T cell receptor (beta chain). The data originate from a study of T cell responses to AZD1222 COVID-19 vaccine. The table came from immunoSEQ multiplex PCR; TCRdb's copy has only in-frame clones and leaves some out. The repertoire holds 200,000 or so clones, about 93% seen once, with 1% in the top ten. Trimming left V 2 bases short and J 10 bases short, with 11 bases between. The CDR3 has 11 amino acids. Germline CDR1 DFQATT, CDR2 SNEGSKA (reference sequence). J is TRBJ1-1 and V is TRBV20-1; D gene ambiguous. This clonotype was sampled from an adult in good health. The sample here was peripheral blood, taken on day 0 of MenACWY control vaccination. CDR3: CSARQVAAAFF. CDR3 in DNA: TGCAGTGCTAGACAGGTAGCGGCAGCTTTCTTT.